The text below deals with one T cell receptor (beta chain). This clonotype was recorded many times. The target of this receptor is not known. No base qualities exist here, and no much larger clone lies one base off it. This sample was included in a study of T-cell reconstitution after alpha-beta-depleted transplantation in children (dated by TCRdb to 2016 to 2018). For context, the study as a whole: T-cell immune reconstitution after TCRalphabeta/CD19-depleted allogeneic hematopoietic cell transplantation in children was quantitatively tracked in the study by means of TCR repertoire profiling.

Library generation was performed with PCR. The sequencer listed for this sample is Illumina HiSeq 2500. TCR libraries were prepared with molecular barcoding, using unique molecular identifiers to normalize TCRbeta repertoire quantification. TCRdb reworked the public reads: Q25 trimming with fastp, MiXCR clone assembly, productive beta chains retained. Entries are consolidated by CDR3 protein sequence, retaining the most common genes and DNA. The sample table holds approximately 400,000 distinct CDR3 sequences, of which approximately 10% were seen once. Together, the top ten hold roughly 6% of the sample. The clonotype was recovered from a human donor who donated a stem cell graft to a child with acute myeloid leukemia. The sample here was PBMCs from the stem cell graft donor, taken from the stem cell graft.

The DNA sequence is as follows: TGTGCCAGCTCGGGGGGTGGGGAGACCCAGTACTTC. The resulting protein is CASSGGGETQYF. The chain links TRBV6-5 with TRBJ2-5, with 7 central nucleotides matching TRBD2. CDR1 MNHEY and CDR2 SVGAGI are derived from the germline V gene. After removal of 8 bases from V and 5 bases from J, the junction retains 5 bases not matched to a gene. The CDR3, from cysteine to phenylalanine, totals 12 residues. The entry retains the CDR3 DNA only, 36 bases that are in frame from base 1.